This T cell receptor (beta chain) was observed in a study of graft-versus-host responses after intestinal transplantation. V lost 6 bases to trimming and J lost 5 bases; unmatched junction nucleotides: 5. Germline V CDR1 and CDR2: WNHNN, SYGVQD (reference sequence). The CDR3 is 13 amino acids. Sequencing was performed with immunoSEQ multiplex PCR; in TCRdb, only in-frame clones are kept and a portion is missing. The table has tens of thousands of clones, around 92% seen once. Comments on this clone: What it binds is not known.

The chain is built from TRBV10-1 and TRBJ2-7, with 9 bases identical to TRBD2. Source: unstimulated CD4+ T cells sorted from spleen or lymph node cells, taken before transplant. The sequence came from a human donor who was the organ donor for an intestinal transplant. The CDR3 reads CASSQRGGDEQYF. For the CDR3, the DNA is TGCGCCAGCAGCCAGCGCGGGGGGGACGAGCAGTACTTC.